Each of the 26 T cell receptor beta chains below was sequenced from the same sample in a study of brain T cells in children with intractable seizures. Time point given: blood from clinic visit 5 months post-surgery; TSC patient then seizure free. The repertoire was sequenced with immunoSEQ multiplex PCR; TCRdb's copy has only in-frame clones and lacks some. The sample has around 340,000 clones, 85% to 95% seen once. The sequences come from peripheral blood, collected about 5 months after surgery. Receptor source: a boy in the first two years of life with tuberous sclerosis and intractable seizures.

The CDR3 region has the DNA TGTGCCAGCGAGGGGCCGAACTATGGCTACACCTTC. Translation: CASEGPNYGYTF. V is TRBV6-6 and J is TRBJ1-2, with D perhaps TRBD1 (5 bases). The germline V gene has CDR1 MNHNY and CDR2 SVGAGI (reference sequence). V was clipped by 8 bases and J by 2 bases, with 9 bases between them. The CDR3 sequence is 12 residues long.

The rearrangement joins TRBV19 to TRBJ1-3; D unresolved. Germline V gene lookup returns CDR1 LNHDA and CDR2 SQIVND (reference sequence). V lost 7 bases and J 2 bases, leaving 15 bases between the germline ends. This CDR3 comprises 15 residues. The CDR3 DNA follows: TGTGCCAGTAAAAGGGAGTACGGGACTGGAAACACCATATATTTT. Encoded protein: CASKREYGTGNTIYF. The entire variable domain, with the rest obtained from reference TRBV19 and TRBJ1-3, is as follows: DGGITQSPKYLFRKEGQNVTLSCEQNLNHDAMYWYRQDPGQGLRLIYYSQIVNDFQKGDIAEGYSVSREKKESFPLTVTSAQKNPTAFYLCASKREYGTGNTIYFGEGSWLTVV.

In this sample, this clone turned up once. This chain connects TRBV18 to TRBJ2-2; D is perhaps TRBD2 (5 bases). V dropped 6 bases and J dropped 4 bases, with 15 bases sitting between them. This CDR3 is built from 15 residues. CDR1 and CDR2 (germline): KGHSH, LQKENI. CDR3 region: CASSPSGSGTGELFF. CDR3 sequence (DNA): TGTGCCAGCTCCCCATCGGGGTCGGGCACCGGGGAGCTGTTTTTT.

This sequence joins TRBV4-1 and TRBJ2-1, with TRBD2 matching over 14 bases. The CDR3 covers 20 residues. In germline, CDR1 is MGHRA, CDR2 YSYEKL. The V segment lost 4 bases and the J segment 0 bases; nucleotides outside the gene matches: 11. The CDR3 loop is CASSPSPGLAGVSSYNEQFF. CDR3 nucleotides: TGCGCCAGCAGCCCAAGCCCGGGACTAGCGGGGGTGAGCTCCTACAATGAGCAGTTCTTC.

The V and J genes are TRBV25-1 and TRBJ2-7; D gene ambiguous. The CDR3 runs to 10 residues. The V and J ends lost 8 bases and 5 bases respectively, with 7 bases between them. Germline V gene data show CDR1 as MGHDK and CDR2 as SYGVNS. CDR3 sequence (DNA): TGTGCCAGCGCCATAGACGAGCAGTACTTC. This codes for CASAIDEQYF.

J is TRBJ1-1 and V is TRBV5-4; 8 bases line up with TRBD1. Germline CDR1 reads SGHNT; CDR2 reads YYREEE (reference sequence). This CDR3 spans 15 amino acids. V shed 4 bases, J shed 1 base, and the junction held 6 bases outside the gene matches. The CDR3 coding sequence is TGTGCCAGCAGCCCGAAGACAGGGGCGAACACTGAAGCTTTCTTT. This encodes CASSPKTGANTEAFF.

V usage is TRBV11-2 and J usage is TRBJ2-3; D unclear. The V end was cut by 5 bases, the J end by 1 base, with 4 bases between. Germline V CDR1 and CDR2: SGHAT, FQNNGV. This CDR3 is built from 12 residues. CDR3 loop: CASSPGTDTQYF. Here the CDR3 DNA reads TGTGCCAGCAGCCCCGGCACAGATACGCAGTATTTT.

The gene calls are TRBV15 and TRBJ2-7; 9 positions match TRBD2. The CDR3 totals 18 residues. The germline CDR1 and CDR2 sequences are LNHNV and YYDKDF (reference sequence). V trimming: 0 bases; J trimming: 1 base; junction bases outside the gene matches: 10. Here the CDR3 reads CATSRDYGGSGGSYEQYF. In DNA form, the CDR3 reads TGTGCCACCAGCAGAGATTACGGGGGTAGCGGGGGTTCCTACGAGCAGTACTTC. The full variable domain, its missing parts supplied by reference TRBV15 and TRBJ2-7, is DAMVIQNPRYQVTQFGKPVTLSCSQTLNHNVMYWYQQKSSQAPKLLFHYYDKDFNNEADTPDNFQSRRPNTSFCFLDIRSPGLGDTAMYLCATSRDYGGSGGSYEQYFGPGTRLTVT.

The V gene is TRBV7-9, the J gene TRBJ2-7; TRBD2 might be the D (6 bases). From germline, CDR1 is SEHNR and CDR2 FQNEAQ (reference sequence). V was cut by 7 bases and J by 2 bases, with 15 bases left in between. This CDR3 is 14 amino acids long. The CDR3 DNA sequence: TGTGCCAGCACCCCTTCTAGCGAGGCCTACGAGCAGTACTTC. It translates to CASTPSSEAYEQYF.

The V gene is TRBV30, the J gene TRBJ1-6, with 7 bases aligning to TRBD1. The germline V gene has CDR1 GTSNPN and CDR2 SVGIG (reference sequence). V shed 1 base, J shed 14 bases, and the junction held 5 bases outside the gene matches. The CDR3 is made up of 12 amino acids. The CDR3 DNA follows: TGTGCCTGGAGTGCCAGGGGGGTGACCCTCCACTTT. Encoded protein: CAWSARGVTLHF.

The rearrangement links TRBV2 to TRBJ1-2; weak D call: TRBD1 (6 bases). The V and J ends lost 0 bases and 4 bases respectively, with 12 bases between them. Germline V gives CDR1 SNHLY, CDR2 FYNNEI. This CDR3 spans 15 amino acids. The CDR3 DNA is TGTGCCAGCAGTGAAGCGGGTCAGGGGCTCTATGGCTACACCTTC. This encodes CASSEAGQGLYGYTF.

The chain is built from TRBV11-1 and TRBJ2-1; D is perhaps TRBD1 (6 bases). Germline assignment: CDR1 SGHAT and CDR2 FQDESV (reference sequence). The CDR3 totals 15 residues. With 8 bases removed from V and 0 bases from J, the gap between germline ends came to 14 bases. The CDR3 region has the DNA TGTGCCAGCCGCTCCCAGGGGAGCTCCTACAATGAGCAGTTCTTC. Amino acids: CASRSQGSSYNEQFF.

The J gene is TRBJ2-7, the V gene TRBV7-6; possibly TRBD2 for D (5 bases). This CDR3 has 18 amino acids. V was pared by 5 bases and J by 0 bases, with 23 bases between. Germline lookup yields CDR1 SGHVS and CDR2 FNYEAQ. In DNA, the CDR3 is TGTGCCAGCAGCCCCCGAGGCACTAGAGCGGAAAGCTCCTACGAGCAGTACTTC. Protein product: CASSPRGTRAESSYEQYF.

CDR3 sequence reads: CASSLKLGANVLTF. CDR3 DNA: TGCGCCAGCAGCTTAAAACTGGGGGCCAACGTCCTGACTTTC. The genes are TRBV5-1 and TRBJ2-6; D uncertain. V lost 2 bases and J 4 bases, leaving 7 bases between the germline ends. This CDR3 contains 14 residues. The V gene's germline CDR1 is SGHRS and CDR2 YFSETQ.

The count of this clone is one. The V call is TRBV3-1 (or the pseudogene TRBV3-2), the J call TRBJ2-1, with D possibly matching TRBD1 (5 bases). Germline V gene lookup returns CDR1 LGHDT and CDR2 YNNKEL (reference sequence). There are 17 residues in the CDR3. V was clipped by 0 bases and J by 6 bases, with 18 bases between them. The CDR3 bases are TGTGCCAGCAGCCAAGATCTGGGCGCTAACAGGACCAATGAGCAGTTCTTC. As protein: CASSQDLGANRTNEQFF.

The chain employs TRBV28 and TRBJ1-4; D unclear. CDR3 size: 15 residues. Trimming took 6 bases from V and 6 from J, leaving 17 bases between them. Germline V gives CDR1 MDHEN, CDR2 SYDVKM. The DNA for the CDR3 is TGTGCCAGCAGGGCCCTTAATTTTGAGCATGAAAAACTGTTTTTT. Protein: CASRALNFEHEKLFF.

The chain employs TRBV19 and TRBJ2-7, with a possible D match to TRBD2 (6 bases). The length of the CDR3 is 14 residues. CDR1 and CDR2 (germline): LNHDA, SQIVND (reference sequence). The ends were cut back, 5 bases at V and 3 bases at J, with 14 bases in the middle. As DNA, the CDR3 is TGTGCCAGTAGTCCGGGACTTGAAATCTACGAGCAGTACTTC. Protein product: CASSPGLEIYEQYF. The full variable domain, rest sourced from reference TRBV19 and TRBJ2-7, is DGGITQSPKYLFRKEGQNVTLSCEQNLNHDAMYWYRQDPGQGLRLIYYSQIVNDFQKGDIAEGYSVSREKKESFPLTVTSAQKNPTAFYLCASSPGLEIYEQYFGPGTRLTVT.

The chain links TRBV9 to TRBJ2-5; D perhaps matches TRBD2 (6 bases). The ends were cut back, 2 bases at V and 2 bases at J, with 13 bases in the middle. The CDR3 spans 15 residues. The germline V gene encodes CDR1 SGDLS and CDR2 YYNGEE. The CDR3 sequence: CASSVSSSEQETQYF. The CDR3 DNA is TGTGCCAGCAGCGTTAGCTCTAGCGAACAAGAGACCCAGTACTTC.

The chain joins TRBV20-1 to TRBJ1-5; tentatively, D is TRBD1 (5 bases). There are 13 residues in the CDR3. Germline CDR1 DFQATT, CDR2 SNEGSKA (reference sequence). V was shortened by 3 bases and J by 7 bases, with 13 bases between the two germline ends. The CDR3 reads CSASRGWDQPQHF. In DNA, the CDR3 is TGCAGTGCTAGTAGAGGTTGGGACCAGCCCCAGCATTTT.

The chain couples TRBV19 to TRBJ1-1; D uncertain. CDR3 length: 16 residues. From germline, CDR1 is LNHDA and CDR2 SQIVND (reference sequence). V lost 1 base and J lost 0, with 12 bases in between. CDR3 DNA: TGTGCCAGTAGTATAGGGGGAAATCGTATGAACACTGAAGCTTTCTTT. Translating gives CASSIGGNRMNTEAFF.

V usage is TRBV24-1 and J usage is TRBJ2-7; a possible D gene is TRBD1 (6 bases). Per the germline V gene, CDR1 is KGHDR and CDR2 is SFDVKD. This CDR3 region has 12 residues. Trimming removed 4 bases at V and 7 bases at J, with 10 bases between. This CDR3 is CATSDTGLEQYF. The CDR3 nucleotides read TGTGCCACCAGTGACACAGGGCTTGAGCAGTACTTC.

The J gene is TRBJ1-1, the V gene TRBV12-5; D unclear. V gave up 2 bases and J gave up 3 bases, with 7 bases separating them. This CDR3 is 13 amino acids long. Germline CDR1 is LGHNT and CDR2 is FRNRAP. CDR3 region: CASGLYGDTEAFF. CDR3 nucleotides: TGTGCTAGTGGTTTGTACGGTGACACTGAAGCTTTCTTT.

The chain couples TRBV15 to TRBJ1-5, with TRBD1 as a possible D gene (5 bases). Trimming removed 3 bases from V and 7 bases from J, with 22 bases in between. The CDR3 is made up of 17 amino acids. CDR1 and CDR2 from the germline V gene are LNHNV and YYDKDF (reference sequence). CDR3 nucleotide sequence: TGTGCCACCAGCAGCTTCAGGGTCGGGTATCTCGGACAGCCCCAGCATTTT. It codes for CATSSFRVGYLGQPQHF.

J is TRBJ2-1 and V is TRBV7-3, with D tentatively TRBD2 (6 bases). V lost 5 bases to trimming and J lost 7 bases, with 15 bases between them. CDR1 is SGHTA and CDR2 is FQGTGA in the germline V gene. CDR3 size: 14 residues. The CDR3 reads CASSPTGTPNEQFF. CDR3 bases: TGTGCCAGCAGCCCGACCGGGACTCCAAATGAGCAGTTCTTC.

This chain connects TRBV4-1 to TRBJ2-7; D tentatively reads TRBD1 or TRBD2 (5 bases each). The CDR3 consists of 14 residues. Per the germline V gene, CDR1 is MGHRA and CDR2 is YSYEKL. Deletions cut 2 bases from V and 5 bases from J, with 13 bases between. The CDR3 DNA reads TGCGCCAGCAGCCAACTTATAGGGGACCACGAGCAGTACTTC. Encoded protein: CASSQLIGDHEQYF.

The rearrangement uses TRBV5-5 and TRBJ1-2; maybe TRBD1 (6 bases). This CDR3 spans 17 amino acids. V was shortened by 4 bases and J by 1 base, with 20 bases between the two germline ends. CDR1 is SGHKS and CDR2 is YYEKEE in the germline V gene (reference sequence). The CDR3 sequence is CASSPLPGGELNYGYTF. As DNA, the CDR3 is TGTGCCAGCAGCCCCCTACCCGGGGGCGAGCTTAACTATGGCTACACCTTC.